The 19 T cell receptor beta chains given below trace back to one sample, sequenced in a study of shared T cell receptors in the human thymus. Data came from immunoSEQ multiplex PCR; TCRdb stores just in-frame clones and leaves some out. The table lists approximately 490,000 clones, around 82% of them singletons. Another study also made use of these data, one on human thymus T cells.

Specimen: thymocytes. The receptors here all came from a boy under three years old with a congenital heart defect.

This clone was seen a few times. V gene TRBV4-3 combines with J gene TRBJ2-2; TRBD2 matches at 9 bases. Trimming cost V 0 bases and J 0 bases; bases outside gene matches: 8. The CDR3 consists of 19 residues. From germline, CDR1 is LGHNA and CDR2 YSLEER. The CDR3 is CASSQEGTSGHSNTGELFF. The CDR3, as DNA: TGCGCCAGCAGCCAAGAGGGAACTAGCGGGCATTCGAACACCGGGGAGCTGTTTTTT.

V gene TRBV21-1 combines with J gene TRBJ1-2; TRBD1, the D gene given by the table, was not confirmed from the DNA. TRBV21-1 is an annotated pseudogene. The CDR3 is 14 amino acids. The DNA of the CDR3 is TGTGCCAGCAGCAAAAAGACAGGAACCTATGGCTACACCTTC. Translation: CASSKKTGTYGYTF.

The chain employs TRBV4-1 and TRBJ2-7; 8 positions match TRBD2. Unmatched junction bases numbered 5, after V lost 4 bases and J lost 0 bases. The CDR3 covers 15 residues. Germline V lookup: CDR1 MGHRA, CDR2 YSYEKL. The CDR3 sequence is CASSPRLANSYEQYF. The CDR3 DNA reads TGCGCCAGCAGCCCGCGACTAGCGAACTCCTACGAGCAGTACTTC.

The V call is TRBV19, the J call TRBJ1-1; TRBD1 agrees at 9 bases. The germline gives CDR1 LNHDA, CDR2 SQIVND (reference sequence). The CDR3 contains 14 residues. J gave up 1 base and V 8 bases, and 5 bases lay outside the gene matches. CDR3 loop: CASGGTGPNTEAFF. CDR3 sequence (DNA): TGTGCCAGTGGAGGGACAGGGCCGAACACTGAAGCTTTCTTT.

This clone was counted a few times. The gene calls are TRBV18 and TRBJ2-7, with a tentative D call TRBD1 (6 bases). V was clipped by 4 bases and J by 3 bases, with 16 bases between them. Germline V gene lookup returns CDR1 KGHSH and CDR2 LQKENI. The CDR3 has 15 residues. The chain's CDR3 is CASSQRTGQYYEQYF. The DNA of the CDR3 is TGTGCCAGCTCACAAAGAACCGGACAGTACTACGAGCAGTACTTC.

The V call is TRBV5-1, the J call TRBJ2-1; 7 bases agree with TRBD2. Germline V gives CDR1 SGHRS, CDR2 YFSETQ. The CDR3 sequence is 16 residues long. J lost 3 bases, V lost 0 bases, and 6 bases had no gene match. In DNA form, the CDR3 reads TGCGCCAGCAGCTTGGGGCCGCGCGGGAGCTACAATGAGCAGTTCTTC. This sequence encodes CASSLGPRGSYNEQFF. The full variable domain, in which reference TRBV5-1 and TRBJ2-1 provide the parts outside the CDR3, is KAGVTQTPRYLIKTRGQQVTLSCSPISGHRSVSWYQQTPGQGLQFLFEYFSETQRNKGNFPGRFSGRQFSNSRSEMNVSTLELGDSALYLCASSLGPRGSYNEQFFGPGTRLTVL.

The chain carries TRBV6-6 and TRBJ2-7; tentatively, D is TRBD1 (6 bases). Germline lookup yields CDR1 MNHNY and CDR2 SVGAGI (reference sequence). Trimming cost V 7 bases and J 1 base, with 17 bases left between them. This CDR3 region has 15 residues. The CDR3 protein is CASIPGTPPSYEQYF. CDR3 nucleotides: TGTGCCAGCATTCCCGGGACACCACCTTCCTACGAGCAGTACTTC.

The CDR3 DNA follows: TGCAGCGTTCCAGCGGGAGGGTCCGGAGCGAGCACAGATACGCAGTATTTT. Amino acid sequence: CSVPAGGSGASTDTQYF. The rearrangement joins TRBV29-1 to TRBJ2-3; 10 bases are shared with TRBD2. The V gene end was trimmed by 5 bases and the J gene end by 0 bases; junction bases not matched to a gene: 11. This CDR3 spans 17 amino acids. CDR1 and CDR2 from the germline V gene are SQVTM and ANQGSEA.

The V gene is TRBV7-8, the J gene TRBJ2-4; 9 bases align to TRBD1. Per the germline V gene, CDR1 is SGHVS and CDR2 is FQNEAQ. V trimming: 4 bases; J trimming: 0 bases; junction bases outside the gene matches: 16. The CDR3 is 20 residues long. The CDR3 here is CASSSQRQGVYLLAKNIQYF. CDR3 DNA sequence: TGTGCCAGCAGCTCTCAACGACAGGGGGTCTACTTACTAGCCAAAAACATTCAGTACTTC.

CDR3 coding DNA: TGCGCCAGCAGCCAAGATTTTGGCGGGAGGACCCAAGAGACCCAGTACTTC. Encoded protein: CASSQDFGGRTQETQYF. This chain connects TRBV4-3 to TRBJ2-5; 8 positions agree with TRBD2. The germline V gene encodes CDR1 LGHNA and CDR2 YSLEER. V was clipped by 0 bases and J by 1 base; unmatched bases: 7. CDR3 length equals 17 residues.

The chain employs TRBV7-2 and TRBJ2-7; TRBD2 might be the D (5 bases). Germline V gene lookup returns CDR1 SGHTA and CDR2 FQGNSA. The germline V and J ends were trimmed by 2 bases and 12 bases, with 14 bases remaining between them. The CDR3 extends over 12 amino acids. DNA for the CDR3: TGTGCCAGCAGCTTACCATATCGGGAACGGTACTTC. It is translated as CASSLPYRERYF.

V and J are TRBV28 and TRBJ2-6, with 7 positions matching TRBD1. This CDR3 spans 19 amino acids. Trimming removed 6 bases from V and 1 base from J; junction bases left unmatched: 15. CDR1 and CDR2 from the germline V gene are MDHEN and SYDVKM. CDR3 DNA: TGTGCCAGCAGAAGCCGGTTGGGACAGACAAGTTCTGGGGCCAACGTCCTGACTTTC. This encodes CASRSRLGQTSSGANVLTF.

The gene calls are TRBV11-2 and TRBJ2-7; the match to TRBD1 covers 8 bases. Germline assignment: CDR1 SGHAT and CDR2 FQNNGV. This CDR3 has 16 residues. V lost 0 bases to trimming and J lost 9 bases; unmatched junction nucleotides: 13. DNA for the CDR3: TGTGCCAGCAGCTTAGACCGAATAGGGGACAGGAAGGCGCAGTACTTC. It encodes CASSLDRIGDRKAQYF.

The rearrangement joins TRBV12-5 to TRBJ2-7; 9 bases fit TRBD1. V gave up 0 bases and J gave up 5 bases; unmatched junction bases: 11. The CDR3 loop spans 17 amino acids. Germline V gene sequence: CDR1 LGHNT, CDR2 FRNRAP. The CDR3 reads CASGLVQGGQGADEQYF. DNA for the CDR3: TGTGCTAGTGGTTTGGTCCAGGGGGGACAGGGTGCTGACGAGCAGTACTTC. Based on the CDR3 plus reference TRBV12-5 and TRBJ2-7, the full variable domain is DARVTQTPRHKVTEMGQEVTMRCQPILGHNTVFWYRQTMMQGLELLAYFRNRAPLDDSGMPKDRFSAEMPDATLATLKIQPSEPRDSAVYFCASGLVQGGQGADEQYFGPGTRLTVT.

The CDR3 bases are TGTGCCAGCAGCTTAACCGGGACTGAGCGACCAGATACGCAGTATTTT. Translation gives CASSLTGTERPDTQYF. The chain has TRBV7-9 and TRBJ2-3; D possibly corresponds to TRBD2 (6 bases). The CDR3 runs 16 residues. Germline V gene lookup returns CDR1 SEHNR and CDR2 FQNEAQ (reference sequence). Trimming took off 2 bases at V and 4 bases at J, with 16 bases between the two ends.

This chain uses TRBV7-9 with TRBJ1-5; 7 bases align to TRBD1. J was trimmed by 6 bases and V by 5 bases; bases with no gene match: 4. Germline CDR1 SEHNR, CDR2 FQNEAQ (reference sequence). The CDR3 length is 13 residues. The CDR3 coding sequence is TGTGCCAGCAGCAAGGGGGCTACTCAGCCCCAGCATTTT. Amino acid sequence: CASSKGATQPQHF.

The chain is built from TRBV27 and TRBJ2-7; tentatively, D is TRBD2 (5 bases). CDR3 length: 16 amino acids. The germline V and J ends were trimmed by 2 bases and 2 bases, with 16 bases remaining between them. Germline CDR1 is MNHEY and CDR2 is SMNVEV (reference sequence). The CDR3 region is CASSLAPTSFPYEQYF. DNA of the CDR3: TGTGCCAGCAGTTTAGCCCCCACTAGTTTCCCCTACGAGCAGTACTTC.

The chain links TRBV6-6 to TRBJ2-1; the match to TRBD2 covers 8 bases. V lost 4 bases, J lost 10 bases, and 6 bases stayed unmatched. This CDR3 is 13 amino acids long. CDR1 is MNHNY, CDR2 SVGAGI, per germline (reference sequence). This CDR3 is CASSFPGGGEQFF. CDR3 bases: TGTGCCAGCAGTTTTCCGGGAGGGGGGGAGCAGTTCTTC.

On this clone: An end of the junction does not agree with germline; a read error may underlie this. V is TRBV7-2 and J is TRBJ2-7; 12 bases match TRBD2. Germline assignment: CDR1 SGHTA and CDR2 FQGNSA. CDR3 length: 14 residues. This CDR3 is CASSSTLLLAGGSF. The DNA for the CDR3 is TGTGCCAGCAGCTCAACCCTTTTACTAGCGGGAGGATCCTTC.